A single sample is the source of the 30 T cell receptor beta chains below, sequenced in a study of PD-L1 blockade in urothelial cancer. Time point denoted: pretreatment peripheral blood. Libraries were prepared by immunoSEQ multiplex PCR; TCRdb keeps only in-frame clonotypes and omits some of them. The sample shows about 49,000 clones, around 74% of them seen only once. The sequences come from PBMCs, collected around atezolizumab (anti-PD-L1) treatment. These receptors were taken from a man aged 65 to 79 with urothelial cancer.

The V and J genes are TRBV5-5 and TRBJ2-3; 12 positions match TRBD2. CDR3 size: 17 residues. Trimming removed 0 bases from V and 3 bases from J; junction bases left unmatched: 5. Germline assignment: CDR1 SGHKS and CDR2 YYEKEE (reference sequence). CDR3 in amino acids: CASSLGLAGVRTDTQYF. The CDR3 nucleotides are TGTGCCAGCAGCTTGGGACTAGCGGGAGTAAGAACAGATACGCAGTATTTT.

V is TRBV6-1 and J is TRBJ2-1; a weak D match, TRBD1 (5 bases). The CDR3 runs to 15 residues. With 7 bases removed from V and 0 bases from J, the gap between germline ends came to 13 bases. Per the germline V gene, CDR1 is MNHNS and CDR2 is SASEGT. CDR3 protein: CASTLTGFSYNEQFF. In DNA form, the CDR3 reads TGTGCCAGCACTTTAACAGGCTTCTCCTACAATGAGCAGTTCTTC.

The genes are TRBV19 and TRBJ1-3; the D gene is possibly TRBD1 (6 bases). CDR3 length: 15 residues. The germline CDR1 and CDR2 sequences are LNHDA and SQIVND (reference sequence). V gave up 4 bases and J gave up 9 bases, with 19 bases separating them. Here the CDR3 DNA reads TGTGCCAGTAGTACCGGGACACTTCATGGAGGCACCATATATTTT. It encodes CASSTGTLHGGTIYF.

The chain has TRBV19 and TRBJ2-2; TRBD2 matches at 16 bases. Trimming took 7 bases from V and 3 from J; bases not matched to a gene: 8. The germline CDR1 and CDR2 sequences are LNHDA and SQIVND (reference sequence). This CDR3 has 18 amino acids. CDR3 DNA: TGTGCCAGTACCCCGGGACTAGCGGGAGGGCCAGACACCGGGGAGCTGTTTTTT. Encoded protein: CASTPGLAGGPDTGELFF.

The genes are TRBV5-4 and TRBJ1-2, with a tentative D call TRBD1 (5 bases). The germline V gene has CDR1 SGHNT and CDR2 YYREEE (reference sequence). Trimming left V 5 bases short and J 6 bases short, with 14 bases between. The CDR3 runs 13 residues. CDR3 in DNA: TGTGCCAGCAGTTTTCCCCAGGGTGATGGCTACACCTTC. Amino acids: CASSFPQGDGYTF.

This clone was picked up a small number of times. The DNA for the CDR3 is TGTGCCAGCAGTGAAGCGCCGGGACAGGGTGCAGATACGCAGTATTTT. Translating it yields CASSEAPGQGADTQYF. The rearrangement uses TRBV6-1 and TRBJ2-3; 9 bases line up with TRBD1. Trimming cost V 0 bases and J 4 bases; bases outside gene matches: 5. Germline V gives CDR1 MNHNS, CDR2 SASEGT. The CDR3 is made up of 16 amino acids.

The V gene is TRBV7-9, the J gene TRBJ2-1; TRBD2 aligns across 10 bases. The CDR3 covers 16 residues. V lost 5 bases to trimming and J lost 4 bases; unmatched junction nucleotides: 8. CDR1 and CDR2 from the germline V gene are SEHNR and FQNEAQ (reference sequence). CDR3 sequence reads: CASSQPGTSVYNEQFF. CDR3 DNA sequence: TGTGCCAGCAGCCAACCCGGGACTAGCGTTTACAATGAGCAGTTCTTC. Filled out from reference TRBV7-9 and TRBJ2-1, the complete variable domain reads DTGVSQNPRHKITKRGQNVTFRCDPISEHNRLYWYRQTLGQGPEFLTYFQNEAQLEKSRLLSDRFSAERPKGSFSTLEIQRTEQGDSAMYLCASSQPGTSVYNEQFFGPGTRLTVL.

CDR3 loop: CASSSGQGGQETQYF. The CDR3 region has the DNA TGCGCCAGCAGCTCGGGACAGGGAGGCCAAGAGACCCAGTACTTC. V is TRBV5-1 and J is TRBJ2-5; TRBD1 aligns across 9 bases. This CDR3 has 15 amino acids. CDR1 and CDR2 (germline): SGHRS, YFSETQ. V lost 3 bases to trimming and J lost 1 base; unmatched junction nucleotides: 4.

The chain employs TRBV18 and TRBJ1-5; 9 nucleotides match TRBD1. The CDR3 has 15 residues. The germline V gene has CDR1 KGHSH and CDR2 LQKENI. V lost 3 bases and J lost 6; bases outside the gene matches: 6. The CDR3 here is CASSPGQGEGQPQHF. The CDR3 nucleotides are TGTGCCAGCTCACCGGGACAGGGAGAGGGTCAGCCCCAGCATTTT.

The J gene is TRBJ1-2, the V gene TRBV5-6; tentative D call: TRBD1 (6 bases). V lost 0 bases and J lost 4, with 13 bases in between. Germline V gene sequence: CDR1 SGHDT, CDR2 YYEEEE. The CDR3 runs to 15 residues. The DNA of the CDR3 is TGTGCCAGCAGCTTGGGGGCGGGGGGGCCCTATGGCTACACCTTC. It encodes CASSLGAGGPYGYTF.

V and J are TRBV28 and TRBJ2-1, with TRBD2 matching 7 bases. V lost 2 bases, J lost 5 bases, and 3 bases stayed unmatched. Germline CDR1 reads MDHEN; CDR2 reads SYDVKM. The CDR3 consists of 14 residues. The CDR3 loop is CASSLGLADNEQFF. The DNA for the CDR3 is TGTGCCAGCAGTTTAGGGCTAGCGGACAATGAGCAGTTCTTC.

This chain connects TRBV7-6 to TRBJ2-6, with D possibly being TRBD1 (6 bases). Trimming left V 3 bases short and J 4 bases short, with 16 bases between. Germline assignment: CDR1 SGHVS and CDR2 FNYEAQ. There are 17 residues in the CDR3. CDR3 DNA sequence: TGTGCCAGCAGCTTGGGGGCCCAAGGGGAAGGGGCCAACGTCCTGACTTTC. Translation: CASSLGAQGEGANVLTF.

The chain couples TRBV19 to TRBJ1-2; no clear D. In germline, CDR1 is LNHDA, CDR2 SQIVND (reference sequence). This CDR3 has 15 residues. Deletions cut 0 bases from V and 6 bases from J, with 14 bases between. CDR3 region: CASSIDSGSEDGYTF. CDR3 coding DNA: TGTGCCAGTAGTATAGATTCGGGATCCGAGGATGGCTACACCTTC.

The chain couples TRBV7-9 to TRBJ2-1; 8 bases are shared with TRBD2. V shed 5 bases, J shed 2 bases, and the junction held 5 bases outside the gene matches. The CDR3 length is 15 residues. Germline CDR1 reads SEHNR; CDR2 reads FQNEAQ (reference sequence). CDR3 DNA sequence: TGTGCCAGCAGCCGAACTAGCGGTCCCTACAATGAGCAGTTCTTC. It codes for CASSRTSGPYNEQFF.

The rearrangement joins TRBV11-2 to TRBJ2-3, with 9 bases aligning to TRBD1. The junction had 10 bases not matched to a gene; V was cut back by 2 bases and J by 4 bases. The CDR3 spans 17 residues. CDR1 and CDR2 (germline): SGHAT, FQNNGV. The CDR3 bases are TGTGCCAGCAGCTTAACCGGGGACAGGGTCCTTCCAGATACGCAGTATTTT. It codes for CASSLTGDRVLPDTQYF. Together with reference TRBV11-2 and TRBJ2-3, the CDR3 gives the full variable domain: EAGVAQSPRYKIIEKRQSVAFWCNPISGHATLYWYQQILGQGPKLLIQFQNNGVVDDSQLPKDRFSAERLKGVDSTLKIQPAKLEDSAVYLCASSLTGDRVLPDTQYFGPGTRLTVL.

V gene TRBV7-2 combines with J gene TRBJ2-2; 7 nucleotides align to TRBD2. V gave up 4 bases and J gave up 4 bases; unmatched junction bases: 6. Germline values: CDR1 SGHTA, CDR2 FQGNSA. The CDR3 totals 15 residues. CDR3 sequence reads: CASSSRPGGTGELFF. CDR3 nucleotides: TGTGCCAGCAGCTCCCGGCCGGGGGGCACCGGGGAGCTGTTTTTT.

The gene calls are TRBV5-1 and TRBJ2-7, with 8 bases that match TRBD1. The J segment lost 7 bases and the V segment lost 2 bases, leaving 8 bases of the junction unmatched. Germline assignment: CDR1 SGHRS and CDR2 YFSETQ. The CDR3 is made up of 14 amino acids. CDR3 in DNA: TGCGCCAGCAGCTTAGAGGGACAGGACAGGGAGCAGTACTTC. Its protein product is CASSLEGQDREQYF.

This chain uses TRBV5-1 with TRBJ2-7, with 7 bases matching TRBD2. V dropped 4 bases and J dropped 1; count of bases not matched to a gene: 11. CDR1 is SGHRS, CDR2 YFSETQ, per germline. This CDR3 has 16 residues. The DNA for the CDR3 is TGCGCCAGCAGCATCTCCACTAGCGCCCATTCCTACGAGCAGTACTTC. Its protein is CASSISTSAHSYEQYF.

This clone was counted a few times. The chain employs TRBV5-1 and TRBJ1-2; D perhaps matches TRBD1 (5 bases). Germline CDR1 SGHRS, CDR2 YFSETQ. Trimming removed 0 bases from V and 4 bases from J, with 10 bases in between. The CDR3 sequence is 14 residues long. The CDR3 loop is CASSLAGDLYGYTF. Written as DNA, the CDR3 is TGCGCCAGCAGCTTGGCGGGGGATCTCTATGGCTACACCTTC.

This clone was seen a few times. V is TRBV28 and J is TRBJ1-4; 9 bases are shared with TRBD1. J was trimmed by 2 bases and V by 6 bases; bases with no gene match: 7. CDR1 and CDR2 from the germline V gene are MDHEN and SYDVKM. The CDR3 covers 16 residues. The CDR3 reads CASSKQGAGTNEKLFF. The CDR3 nucleotides are TGTGCCAGCAGCAAACAGGGGGCGGGGACTAATGAAAAACTGTTTTTT.

CDR3 sequence: CSVVKTEYEQFF. In DNA form, the CDR3 reads TGCAGCGTTGTCAAGACTGAGTATGAGCAGTTCTTC. J is TRBJ2-1 and V is TRBV29-1; D is uncertain. V lost 4 bases and J 8 bases, leaving 12 bases between the germline ends. The CDR3 is made up of 12 amino acids. Germline V gene lookup returns CDR1 SQVTM and CDR2 ANQGSEA.

This clone came up once. V usage is TRBV4-1 and J usage is TRBJ2-1; 9 nucleotides match TRBD1. CDR3 size: 17 residues. Germline CDR1 MGHRA, CDR2 YSYEKL. Trimming removed 4 bases from V and 4 bases from J; junction bases left unmatched: 11. DNA for the CDR3: TGCGCCAGCAGCCTTTTCCCCACAGGGGGCCAGTACAATGAGCAGTTCTTC. Its protein product is CASSLFPTGGQYNEQFF.

The chain links TRBV5-1 to TRBJ2-7; D gene ambiguous. V lost 3 bases to trimming and J lost 0 bases, with 10 bases between them. The CDR3 has 14 residues. Per the germline V gene, CDR1 is SGHRS and CDR2 is YFSETQ. The CDR3 is CASSYRRSSYEQYF. In nucleotides, the CDR3 is TGCGCCAGCAGCTATAGACGGAGCTCCTACGAGCAGTACTTC. The entire variable domain, with the rest obtained from reference TRBV5-1 and TRBJ2-7, is as follows: KAGVTQTPRYLIKTRGQQVTLSCSPISGHRSVSWYQQTPGQGLQFLFEYFSETQRNKGNFPGRFSGRQFSNSRSEMNVSTLELGDSALYLCASSYRRSSYEQYFGPGTRLTVT.

The chain carries TRBV12-5 and TRBJ2-6; D gene unclear. Trimming removed 1 base at V and 1 base at J, with 8 bases between. From germline, CDR1 is LGHNT and CDR2 FRNRAP. The CDR3 has 16 residues. CDR3 sequence: CASGLGLSSGANVLTF. The CDR3 nucleotides read TGTGCTAGTGGTTTGGGTCTGAGTTCTGGGGCCAACGTCCTGACTTTC.

The V and J genes are TRBV10-1 and TRBJ2-7, with 10 bases matching TRBD2. The germline V gene encodes CDR1 WNHNN and CDR2 SYGVQD (reference sequence). With V trimmed by 6 bases and J by 5 bases, 7 bases remained unmatched. The CDR3 totals 14 residues. CDR3 in amino acids: CASRPGLASDEQYF. CDR3 DNA sequence: TGCGCCAGCAGGCCGGGACTAGCGAGCGACGAGCAGTACTTC.

This chain links TRBV27 with TRBJ2-5, with D unresolved. The J call may not be correct, given that the DNA end is closer to TRBJ2-7. From germline, CDR1 is MNHEY and CDR2 SMNVEV (reference sequence). This CDR3 contains 14 residues. The CDR3: CASSQTVVGYEQYF. The CDR3 DNA reads as TGTGCCAGCAGTCAAACAGTTGTGGGTTACGAGCAGTACTTC.

The rearrangement links TRBV7-6 to TRBJ2-7; maybe TRBD1 (5 bases). The germline V and J ends were trimmed by 6 bases and 0 bases, with 6 bases remaining between them. This CDR3 region has 12 residues. Germline CDR1 is SGHVS and CDR2 is FNYEAQ. CDR3 nucleotides: TGTGCCAGCAGTGACAGCTCCTACGAGCAGTACTTC. It yields the protein CASSDSSYEQYF.

The genes are TRBV6-5 and TRBJ1-4; 8 nucleotides match TRBD1. V dropped 7 bases and J dropped 2; count of bases not matched to a gene: 3. The CDR3 spans 14 residues. Germline CDR1 and CDR2: MNHEY and SVGAGI. The CDR3 nucleotides are TGTGCCAGCACTCACAGGGGGACTAATGAAAAACTGTTTTTT. Translated, it gives CASTHRGTNEKLFF.

This chain joins TRBV7-9 and TRBJ2-5, with 8 bases fitting TRBD1. Germline lookup yields CDR1 SEHNR and CDR2 FQNEAQ (reference sequence). This CDR3 has 13 residues. The trim removed 3 bases at V and 5 bases at J, leaving 2 bases unmatched. CDR3: CASSFRDRETQYF. The CDR3, as DNA: TGTGCCAGCAGCTTCCGGGACAGGGAGACCCAGTACTTC.

This clone has at least ten counts. This chain connects TRBV6-1 to TRBJ2-1; TRBD2 matches at 15 bases. CDR3 length equals 16 residues. The ends lost 2 bases at V and 7 bases at J; junction bases unmatched: 3. Germline V gene lookup returns CDR1 MNHNS and CDR2 SASEGT. The CDR3 reads CASSELGLAGGNEQFF. CDR3 DNA: TGTGCCAGCAGTGAATTGGGACTAGCGGGAGGAAATGAGCAGTTCTTC.